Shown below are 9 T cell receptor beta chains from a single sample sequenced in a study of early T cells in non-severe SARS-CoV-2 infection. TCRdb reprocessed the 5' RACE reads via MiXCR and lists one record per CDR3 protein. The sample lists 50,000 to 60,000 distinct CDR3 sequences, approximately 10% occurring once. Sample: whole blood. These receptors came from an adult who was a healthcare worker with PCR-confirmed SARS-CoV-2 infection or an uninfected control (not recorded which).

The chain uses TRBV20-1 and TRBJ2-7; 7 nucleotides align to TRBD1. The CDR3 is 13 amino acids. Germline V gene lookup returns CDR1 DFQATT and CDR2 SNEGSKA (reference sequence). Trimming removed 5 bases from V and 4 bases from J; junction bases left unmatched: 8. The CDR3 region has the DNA TGCAGTGCTTCAGACAGGGCAGCTTACGAGCAGTACTTC. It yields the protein CSASDRAAYEQYF.

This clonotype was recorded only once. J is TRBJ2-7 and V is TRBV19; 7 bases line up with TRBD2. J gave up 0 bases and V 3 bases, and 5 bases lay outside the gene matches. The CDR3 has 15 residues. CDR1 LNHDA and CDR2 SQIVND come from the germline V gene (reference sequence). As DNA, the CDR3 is TGTGCCAGTAGTATTAACGGGAGGACCTCCTACGAGCAGTACTTC. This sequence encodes CASSINGRTSYEQYF.

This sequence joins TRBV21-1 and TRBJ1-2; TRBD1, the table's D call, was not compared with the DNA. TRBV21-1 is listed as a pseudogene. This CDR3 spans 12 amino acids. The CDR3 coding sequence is TGTGCCAGCAGTGTGACAGGTCGCGGCTACACCTTC. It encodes CASSVTGRGYTF.

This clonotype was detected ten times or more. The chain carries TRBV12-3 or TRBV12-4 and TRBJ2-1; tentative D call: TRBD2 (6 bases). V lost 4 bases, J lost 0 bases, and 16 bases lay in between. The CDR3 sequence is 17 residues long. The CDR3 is CASSSGAGDSSYNEQFF. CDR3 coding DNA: TGTGCCAGCAGTTCGGGAGCGGGTGACAGCTCCTACAATGAGCAGTTCTTC.

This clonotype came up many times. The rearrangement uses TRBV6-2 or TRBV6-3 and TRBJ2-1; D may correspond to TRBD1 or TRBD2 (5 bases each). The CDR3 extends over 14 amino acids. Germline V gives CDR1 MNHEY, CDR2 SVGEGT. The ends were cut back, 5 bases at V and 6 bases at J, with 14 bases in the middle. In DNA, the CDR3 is TGTGCCAGCAGTCTGGGGACCCGGGGCAATGAGCAGTTCTTC. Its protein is CASSLGTRGNEQFF.

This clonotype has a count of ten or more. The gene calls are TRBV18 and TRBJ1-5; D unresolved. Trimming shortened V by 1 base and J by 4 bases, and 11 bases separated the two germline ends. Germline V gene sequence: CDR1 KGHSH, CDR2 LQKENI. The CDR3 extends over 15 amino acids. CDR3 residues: CASSPQDIGNQPQHF. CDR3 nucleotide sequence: TGTGCCAGCTCACCACAAGACATCGGTAATCAGCCCCAGCATTTT.

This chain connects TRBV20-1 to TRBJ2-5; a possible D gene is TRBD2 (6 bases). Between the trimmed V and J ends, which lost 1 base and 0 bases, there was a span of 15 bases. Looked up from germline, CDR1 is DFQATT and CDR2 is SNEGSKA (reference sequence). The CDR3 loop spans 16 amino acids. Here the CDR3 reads CSARGRSGWYQETQYF. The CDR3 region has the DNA TGCAGTGCTAGAGGTCGTAGCGGATGGTACCAAGAGACCCAGTACTTC.

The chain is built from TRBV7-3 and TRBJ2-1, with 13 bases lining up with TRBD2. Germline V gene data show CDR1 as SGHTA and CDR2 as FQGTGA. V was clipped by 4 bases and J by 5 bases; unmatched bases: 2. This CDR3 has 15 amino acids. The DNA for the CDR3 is TGTGCCAGCAGCTCGGGACTAGCGGGAAACAATGAGCAGTTCTTC. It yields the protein CASSSGLAGNNEQFF.

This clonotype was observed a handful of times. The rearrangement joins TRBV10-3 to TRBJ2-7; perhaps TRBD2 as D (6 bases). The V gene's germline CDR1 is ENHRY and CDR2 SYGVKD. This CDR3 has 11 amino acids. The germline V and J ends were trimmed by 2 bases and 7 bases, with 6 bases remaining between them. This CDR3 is CAISERGEQYF. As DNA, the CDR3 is TGTGCCATCAGTGAGCGGGGGGAGCAGTACTTC.